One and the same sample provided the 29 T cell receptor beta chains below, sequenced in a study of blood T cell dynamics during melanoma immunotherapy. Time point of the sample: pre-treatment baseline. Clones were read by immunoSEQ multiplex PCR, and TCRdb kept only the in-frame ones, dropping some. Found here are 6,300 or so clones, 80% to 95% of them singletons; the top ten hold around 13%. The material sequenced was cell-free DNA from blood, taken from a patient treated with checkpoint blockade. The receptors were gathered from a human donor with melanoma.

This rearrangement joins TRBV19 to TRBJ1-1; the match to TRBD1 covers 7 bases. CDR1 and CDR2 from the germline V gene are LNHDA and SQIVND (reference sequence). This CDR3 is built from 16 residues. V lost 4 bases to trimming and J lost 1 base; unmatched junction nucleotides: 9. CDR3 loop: CASSRQGGGANTEAFF. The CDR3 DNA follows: TGTGCCAGTAGTAGACAGGGAGGGGGAGCGAACACTGAAGCTTTCTTT. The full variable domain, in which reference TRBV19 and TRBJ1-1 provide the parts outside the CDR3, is DGGITQSPKYLFRKEGQNVTLSCEQNLNHDAMYWYRQDPGQGLRLIYYSQIVNDFQKGDIAEGYSVSREKKESFPLTVTSAQKNPTAFYLCASSRQGGGANTEAFFGQGTRLTVV.

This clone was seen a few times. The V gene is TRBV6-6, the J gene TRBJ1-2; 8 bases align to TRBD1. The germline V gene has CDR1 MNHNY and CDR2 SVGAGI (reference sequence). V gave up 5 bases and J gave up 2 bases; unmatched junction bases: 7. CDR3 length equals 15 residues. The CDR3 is CASSARTGPNYGYTF. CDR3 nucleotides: TGTGCCAGCAGTGCCCGGACAGGGCCCAACTATGGCTACACCTTC.

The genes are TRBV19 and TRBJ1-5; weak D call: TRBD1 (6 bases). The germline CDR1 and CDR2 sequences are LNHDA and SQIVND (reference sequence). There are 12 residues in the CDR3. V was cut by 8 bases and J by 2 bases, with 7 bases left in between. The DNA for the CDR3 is TGTGCCAGTGCAGGGGGCAATCAGCCCCAGCATTTT. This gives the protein CASAGGNQPQHF.

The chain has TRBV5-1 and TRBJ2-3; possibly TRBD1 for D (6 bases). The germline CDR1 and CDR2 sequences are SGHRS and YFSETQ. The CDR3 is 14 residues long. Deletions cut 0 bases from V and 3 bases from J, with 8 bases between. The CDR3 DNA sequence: TGCGCCAGCAGCTTGGTTAGGGGGACAGATACGCAGTATTTT. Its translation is CASSLVRGTDTQYF. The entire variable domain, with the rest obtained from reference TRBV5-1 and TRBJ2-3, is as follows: KAGVTQTPRYLIKTRGQQVTLSCSPISGHRSVSWYQQTPGQGLQFLFEYFSETQRNKGNFPGRFSGRQFSNSRSEMNVSTLELGDSALYLCASSLVRGTDTQYFGPGTRLTVL.

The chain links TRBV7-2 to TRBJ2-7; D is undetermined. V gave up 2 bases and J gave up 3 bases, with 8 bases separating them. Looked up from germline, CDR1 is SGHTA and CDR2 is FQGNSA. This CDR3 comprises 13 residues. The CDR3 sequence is CASSLRHFYEQYF. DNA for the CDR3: TGTGCCAGCAGCTTAAGACATTTCTACGAGCAGTACTTC.

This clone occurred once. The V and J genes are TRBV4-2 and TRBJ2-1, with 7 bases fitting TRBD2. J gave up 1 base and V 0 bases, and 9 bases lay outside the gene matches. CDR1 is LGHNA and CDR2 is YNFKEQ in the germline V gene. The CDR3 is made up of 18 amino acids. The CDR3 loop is CASSQDPIGSGSYNEQFF. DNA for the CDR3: TGTGCCAGCAGCCAAGACCCCATTGGTAGCGGGTCCTACAATGAGCAGTTCTTC.

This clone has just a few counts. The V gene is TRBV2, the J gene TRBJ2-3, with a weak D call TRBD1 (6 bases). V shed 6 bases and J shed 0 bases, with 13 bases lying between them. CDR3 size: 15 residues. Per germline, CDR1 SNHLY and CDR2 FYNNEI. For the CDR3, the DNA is TGTGCCAGCAGCGGCAGGGGTGGGAGCACAGATACGCAGTATTTT. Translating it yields CASSGRGGSTDTQYF.

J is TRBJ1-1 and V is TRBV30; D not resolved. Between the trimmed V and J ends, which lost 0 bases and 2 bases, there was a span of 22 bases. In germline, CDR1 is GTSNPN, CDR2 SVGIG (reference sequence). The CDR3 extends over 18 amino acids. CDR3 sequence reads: CAWSVRITVETTNTEAFF. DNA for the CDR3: TGTGCCTGGAGTGTACGGATCACCGTGGAGACAACTAACACTGAAGCTTTCTTT.

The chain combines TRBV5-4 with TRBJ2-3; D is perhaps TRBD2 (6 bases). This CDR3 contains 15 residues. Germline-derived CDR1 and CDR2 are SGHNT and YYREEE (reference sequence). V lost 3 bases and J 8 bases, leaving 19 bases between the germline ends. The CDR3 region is CASSSDQGLPGTQYF. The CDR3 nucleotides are TGTGCCAGCAGCTCCGACCAAGGACTACCAGGTACGCAGTATTTT.

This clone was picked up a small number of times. In DNA, the CDR3 is TGTGCCAGCAGTGAACAGGGTTCGAATCAGCCCCAGCATTTT. Encoded protein: CASSEQGSNQPQHF. The chain couples TRBV6-1 to TRBJ1-5; the D gene is possibly TRBD1 (5 bases). The CDR3 is 14 amino acids. The V end lost 2 bases, the J end lost 4 bases, and 9 bases lay between the germline ends. Germline V gene data show CDR1 as MNHNS and CDR2 as SASEGT.

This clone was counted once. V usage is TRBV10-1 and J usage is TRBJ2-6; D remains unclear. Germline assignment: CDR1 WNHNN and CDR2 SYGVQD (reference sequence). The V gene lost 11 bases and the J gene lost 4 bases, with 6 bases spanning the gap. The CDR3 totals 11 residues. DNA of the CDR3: TGCGCCTCCTCCGGGGCCAACGTCCTGACTTTC. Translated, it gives CASSGANVLTF.

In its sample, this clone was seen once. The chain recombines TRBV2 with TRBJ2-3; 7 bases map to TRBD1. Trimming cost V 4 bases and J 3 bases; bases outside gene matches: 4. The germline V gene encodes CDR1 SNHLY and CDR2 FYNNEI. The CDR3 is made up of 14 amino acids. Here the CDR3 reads CASSGNRGTDTQYF. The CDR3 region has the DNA TGTGCCAGCAGTGGAAACAGGGGTACAGATACGCAGTATTTT.

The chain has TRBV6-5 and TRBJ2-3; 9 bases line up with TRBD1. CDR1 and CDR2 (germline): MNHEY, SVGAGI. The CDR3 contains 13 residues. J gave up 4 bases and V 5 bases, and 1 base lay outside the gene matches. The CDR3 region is CASSGTGSDTQYF. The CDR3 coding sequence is TGTGCCAGCAGTGGGACAGGGTCAGATACGCAGTATTTT.

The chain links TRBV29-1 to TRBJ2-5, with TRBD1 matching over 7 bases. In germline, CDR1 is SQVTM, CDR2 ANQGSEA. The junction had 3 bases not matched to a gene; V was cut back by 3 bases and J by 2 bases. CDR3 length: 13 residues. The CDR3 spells CSVDGTAQETQYF. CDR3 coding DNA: TGCAGCGTTGACGGGACAGCTCAAGAGACCCAGTACTTC.

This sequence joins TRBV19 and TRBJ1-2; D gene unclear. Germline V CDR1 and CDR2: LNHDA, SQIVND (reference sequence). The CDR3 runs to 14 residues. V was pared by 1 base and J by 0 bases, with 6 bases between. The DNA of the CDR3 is TGTGCCAGTAGTATAGTACAGACTAACTATGGCTACACCTTC. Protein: CASSIVQTNYGYTF.

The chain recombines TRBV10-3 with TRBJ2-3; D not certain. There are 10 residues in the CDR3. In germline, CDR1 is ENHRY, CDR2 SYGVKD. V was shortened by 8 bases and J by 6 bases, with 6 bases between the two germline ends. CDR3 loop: CAIGRDTQYF. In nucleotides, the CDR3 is TGTGCCATCGGGCGGGATACGCAGTATTTT.

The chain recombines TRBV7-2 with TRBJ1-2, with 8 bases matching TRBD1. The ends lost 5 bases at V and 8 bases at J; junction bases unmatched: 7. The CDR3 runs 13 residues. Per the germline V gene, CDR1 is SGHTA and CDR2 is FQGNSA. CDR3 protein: CASSLGQGDGYTF. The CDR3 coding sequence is TGTGCCAGCAGCCTCGGACAGGGAGACGGCTACACCTTC. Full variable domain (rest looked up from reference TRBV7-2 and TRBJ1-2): GAGVSQSPSNKVTEKGKDVELRCDPISGHTALYWYRQSLGQGLEFLIYFQGNSAPDKSGLPSDRFSAERTGGSVSTLTIQRTQQEDSAVYLCASSLGQGDGYTFGSGTRLTVV.

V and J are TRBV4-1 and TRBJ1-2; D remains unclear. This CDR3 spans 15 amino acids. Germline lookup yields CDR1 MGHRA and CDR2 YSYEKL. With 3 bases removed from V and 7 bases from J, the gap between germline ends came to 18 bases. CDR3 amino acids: CASSHILAASGGYTF. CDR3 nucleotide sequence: TGCGCCAGCAGCCACATCCTGGCAGCATCGGGTGGCTACACCTTC.

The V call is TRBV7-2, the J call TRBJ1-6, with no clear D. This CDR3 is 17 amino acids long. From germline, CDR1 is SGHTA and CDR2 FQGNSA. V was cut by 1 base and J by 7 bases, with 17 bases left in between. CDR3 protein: CASSLDFGGPSNSPLHF. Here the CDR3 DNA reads TGTGCCAGCAGCTTAGATTTCGGCGGACCCTCCAATTCACCCCTCCACTTT. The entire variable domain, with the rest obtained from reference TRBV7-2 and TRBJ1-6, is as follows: GAGVSQSPSNKVTEKGKDVELRCDPISGHTALYWYRQSLGQGLEFLIYFQGNSAPDKSGLPSDRFSAERTGGSVSTLTIQRTQQEDSAVYLCASSLDFGGPSNSPLHFGNGTRLTVT.

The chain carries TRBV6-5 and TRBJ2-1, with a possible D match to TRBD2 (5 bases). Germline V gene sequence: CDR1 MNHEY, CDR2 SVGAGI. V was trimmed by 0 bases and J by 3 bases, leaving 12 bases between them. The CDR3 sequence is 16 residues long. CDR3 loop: CASSYSPGKRYNEQFF. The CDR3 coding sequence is TGTGCCAGCAGTTACTCTCCGGGAAAACGCTACAATGAGCAGTTCTTC.

CDR3 in DNA: TGCGCCAGCAGCTTGGTTGGGTACCAAGAGACCCAGTACTTC. This codes for CASSLVGYQETQYF. The V and J genes are TRBV5-1 and TRBJ2-5; D ambiguous. Trimming stripped 0 bases from V and 0 bases from J, with 6 bases between. The CDR3 is made up of 14 amino acids. Germline lookup yields CDR1 SGHRS and CDR2 YFSETQ.

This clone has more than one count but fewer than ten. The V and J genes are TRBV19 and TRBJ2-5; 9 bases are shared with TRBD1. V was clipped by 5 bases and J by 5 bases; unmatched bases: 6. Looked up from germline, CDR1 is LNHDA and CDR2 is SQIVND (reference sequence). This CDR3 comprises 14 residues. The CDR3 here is CASSLGTGYETQYF. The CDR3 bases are TGTGCCAGTAGTCTTGGGACAGGGTACGAGACCCAGTACTTC. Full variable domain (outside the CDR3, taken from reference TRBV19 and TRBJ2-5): DGGITQSPKYLFRKEGQNVTLSCEQNLNHDAMYWYRQDPGQGLRLIYYSQIVNDFQKGDIAEGYSVSREKKESFPLTVTSAQKNPTAFYLCASSLGTGYETQYFGPGTRLLVL.

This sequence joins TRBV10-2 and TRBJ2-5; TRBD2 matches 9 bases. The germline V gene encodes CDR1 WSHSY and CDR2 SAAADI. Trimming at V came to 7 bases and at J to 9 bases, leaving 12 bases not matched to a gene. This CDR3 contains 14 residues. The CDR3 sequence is CASNEGVAGVAQYF. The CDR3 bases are TGCGCCAGCAACGAAGGGGTAGCGGGAGTGGCCCAGTACTTC.

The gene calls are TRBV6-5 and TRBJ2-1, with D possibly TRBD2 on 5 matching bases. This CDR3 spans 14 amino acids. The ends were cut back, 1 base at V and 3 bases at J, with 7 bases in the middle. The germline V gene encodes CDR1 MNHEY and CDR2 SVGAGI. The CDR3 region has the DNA TGTGCCAGCAGTTACTTTCGGGACTACAATGAGCAGTTCTTC. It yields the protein CASSYFRDYNEQFF.

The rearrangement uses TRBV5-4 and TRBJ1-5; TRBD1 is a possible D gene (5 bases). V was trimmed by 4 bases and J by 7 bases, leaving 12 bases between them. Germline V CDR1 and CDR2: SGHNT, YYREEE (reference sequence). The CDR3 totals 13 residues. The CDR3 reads CASSRGLGQPQHF. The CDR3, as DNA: TGTGCCAGCAGCAGGGGACTTGGACAGCCCCAGCATTTT.

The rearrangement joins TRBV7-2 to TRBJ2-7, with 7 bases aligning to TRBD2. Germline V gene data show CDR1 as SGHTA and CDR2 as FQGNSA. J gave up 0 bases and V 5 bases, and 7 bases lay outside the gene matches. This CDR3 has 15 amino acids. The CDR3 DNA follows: TGTGCCAGCAGCCAGCCGGGACTATTCTCCTACGAGCAGTACTTC. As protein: CASSQPGLFSYEQYF. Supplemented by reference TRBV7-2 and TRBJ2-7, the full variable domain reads GAGVSQSPSNKVTEKGKDVELRCDPISGHTALYWYRQSLGQGLEFLIYFQGNSAPDKSGLPSDRFSAERTGGSVSTLTIQRTQQEDSAVYLCASSQPGLFSYEQYFGPGTRLTVT.

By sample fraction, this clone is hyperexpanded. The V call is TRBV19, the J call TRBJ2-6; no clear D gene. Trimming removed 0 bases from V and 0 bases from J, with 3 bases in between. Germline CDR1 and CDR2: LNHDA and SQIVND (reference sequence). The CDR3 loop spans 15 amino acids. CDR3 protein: CASSIDNSGANVLTF. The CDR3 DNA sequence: TGTGCCAGTAGTATAGACAACTCTGGGGCCAACGTCCTGACTTTC.

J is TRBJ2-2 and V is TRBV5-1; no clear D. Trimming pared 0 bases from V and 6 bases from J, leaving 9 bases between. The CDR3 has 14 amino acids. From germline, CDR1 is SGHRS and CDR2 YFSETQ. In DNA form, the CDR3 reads TGCGCCAGCAGCTTGGCTCACTCCGCCGGGGAGCTGTTTTTT. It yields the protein CASSLAHSAGELFF.

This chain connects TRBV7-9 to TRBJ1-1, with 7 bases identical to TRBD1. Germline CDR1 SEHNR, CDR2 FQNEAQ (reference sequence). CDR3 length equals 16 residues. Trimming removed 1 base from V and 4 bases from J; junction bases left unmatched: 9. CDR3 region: CASSLEGFQGGTEAFF. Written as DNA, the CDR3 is TGTGCCAGCAGCTTAGAGGGTTTCCAGGGGGGCACTGAAGCTTTCTTT.